These 28 T cell receptor beta chains share one sample of origin, sequenced in a study of blood T cell repertoires in COVID-19 (TCRdb year 2020). The method was the immunoSEQ multiplex PCR assay. The table comes from immuneACCESS by way of TCRdb, which keeps in-frame sequences with V and J called. Part of the clones is missing from these tables; in studies checked, under half for an unresolved V gene and the rest for unknown reasons. For this sample the table gives about 100,000 clones, of which more than 65% were detected only once. The ten largest clones represent roughly a third of the sample. Material for sequencing was peripheral blood. These receptors were obtained from a man between 65 and 79 years old with active or convalescent COVID-19.

This chain links TRBV19 with TRBJ2-1; D may be TRBD1 (8 bases). Trimming stripped 6 bases from V and 2 bases from J, with 20 bases between. The germline V gene encodes CDR1 LNHDA and CDR2 SQIVND (reference sequence). The CDR3 is 17 residues long. CDR3: CASSPGGGSITYNEQFF. The CDR3, as DNA: TGTGCCAGTAGCCCAGGGGGCGGGAGCATCACCTACAATGAGCAGTTCTTC.

In this sample, this clone is medium-sized. The rearrangement joins TRBV10-3 to TRBJ2-7, with D possibly TRBD1 on 6 matching bases. Germline CDR1 is ENHRY and CDR2 is SYGVKD. The CDR3 consists of 14 residues. V lost 7 bases and J 3 bases, leaving 16 bases between the germline ends. CDR3 sequence: CAINSGEADYEQYF. For the CDR3, the DNA is TGTGCCATCAATTCAGGGGAAGCAGACTACGAGCAGTACTTC.

This clone was observed once. The chain uses TRBV11-2 and TRBJ2-1; TRBD1 is a possible D gene (5 bases). This CDR3 comprises 13 residues. Per germline, CDR1 SGHAT and CDR2 FQNNGV. The V end lost 8 bases, the J end lost 3 bases, and 11 bases lay between the germline ends. CDR3 residues: CASGRANYNEQFF. For the CDR3, the DNA is TGTGCCAGCGGCAGGGCGAACTACAATGAGCAGTTCTTC.

The chain combines TRBV7-8 with TRBJ1-1; TRBD1 matches 7 bases. With 0 bases clipped from V and 5 bases from J, the junction kept 3 bases outside the gene matches. The CDR3 loop spans 14 amino acids. Germline CDR1 is SGHVS and CDR2 is FQNEAQ. The CDR3 sequence: CASSLAAGGTEAFF. As DNA, the CDR3 is TGTGCCAGCAGCTTAGCAGCAGGGGGGACTGAAGCTTTCTTT.

The chain uses TRBV9 and TRBJ2-1; tentative D call: TRBD1 (6 bases). The ends were cut back, 4 bases at V and 3 bases at J, with 11 bases in the middle. CDR3 length equals 14 residues. The germline V gene encodes CDR1 SGDLS and CDR2 YYNGEE. CDR3 in amino acids: CASSTRQDYNEQFF. As DNA, the CDR3 is TGTGCCAGCAGCACCCGACAGGACTACAATGAGCAGTTCTTC.

The chain carries TRBV29-1 and TRBJ2-7; the match to TRBD1 covers 7 bases. Germline V gives CDR1 SQVTM, CDR2 ANQGSEA. This CDR3 is built from 14 residues. The junction had 8 bases not matched to a gene; V was cut back by 4 bases and J by 2 bases. CDR3 amino acids: CSVGYTGDTYEQYF. The CDR3 region has the DNA TGCAGCGTTGGCTATACAGGGGATACCTACGAGCAGTACTTC.

The gene calls are TRBV5-1 and TRBJ1-2; D might be TRBD1 (5 bases). V lost 4 bases to trimming and J lost 8 bases, with 15 bases between them. In germline, CDR1 is SGHRS, CDR2 YFSETQ. There are 13 residues in the CDR3. The CDR3 coding sequence is TGCGCCAGCAGCCCCGGGGTGGGGGGAGGCTACACCTTC. Amino acid sequence: CASSPGVGGGYTF.

The chain recombines TRBV3-1 (or the pseudogene TRBV3-2) with TRBJ1-1; weak D call: TRBD1 (6 bases). The CDR3 has 15 residues. The V and J ends lost 4 bases and 3 bases respectively, with 15 bases between them. Germline assignment: CDR1 LGHDT and CDR2 YNNKEL (reference sequence). The CDR3 is CASSLKQGQDTEAFF. The CDR3 DNA reads as TGTGCCAGCAGCCTAAAACAGGGACAAGACACTGAAGCTTTCTTT.

V usage is TRBV3-1 (or the pseudogene TRBV3-2) and J usage is TRBJ2-2, with 12 bases aligning to TRBD2. J was trimmed by 5 bases and V by 4 bases; bases with no gene match: 8. This CDR3 contains 17 residues. Germline assignment: CDR1 LGHDT and CDR2 YNNKEL (reference sequence). The CDR3, as DNA: TGTGCCAGCAGCCGAGAGGGACTAGCGGGCGTTACCGGGGAGCTGTTTTTT. It specifies CASSREGLAGVTGELFF.

This sequence joins TRBV28 and TRBJ2-7; no firm D call. V was shortened by 5 bases and J by 0 bases, with 17 bases between the two germline ends. CDR3 size: 16 residues. Per germline, CDR1 MDHEN and CDR2 SYDVKM. CDR3 amino acids: CASSPPGSQYSYEQYF. In DNA form, the CDR3 reads TGTGCCAGCAGTCCTCCCGGGTCCCAGTACTCCTACGAGCAGTACTTC.

This chain joins TRBV29-1 and TRBJ1-2; possible D gene TRBD1, 6 bases. CDR3 size: 14 residues. Trimming took off 2 bases at V and 1 base at J, with 11 bases between the two ends. CDR1 is SQVTM and CDR2 is ANQGSEA in the germline V gene. CDR3 amino acids: CSVEPGQRNYGYTF. In DNA form, the CDR3 reads TGCAGCGTTGAACCAGGACAGCGTAACTATGGCTACACCTTC.

This rearrangement joins TRBV6-6 to TRBJ2-7, with 9 bases that match TRBD2. J gave up 6 bases and V 2 bases, and 8 bases lay outside the gene matches. The CDR3 spans 15 residues. The germline gives CDR1 MNHNY, CDR2 SVGAGI (reference sequence). The CDR3 reads CASSYPGREGLEQYF. The DNA for the CDR3 is TGTGCCAGCAGTTACCCTGGGCGGGAGGGCCTCGAGCAGTACTTC.

This clone was seen only once. The V call is TRBV7-9, the J call TRBJ2-7; 8 nucleotides agree with TRBD1. The trim removed 3 bases at V and 3 bases at J, leaving 13 bases unmatched. The CDR3 is made up of 17 amino acids. CDR1 and CDR2 from the germline V gene are SEHNR and FQNEAQ (reference sequence). CDR3 region: CASSFSVLGDRSYEQYF. In nucleotides, the CDR3 is TGTGCCAGCAGCTTTTCAGTTCTGGGGGACAGGAGCTACGAGCAGTACTTC.

This sequence joins TRBV4-2 and TRBJ1-5; TRBD1 is a possible D gene (5 bases). CDR3 length equals 15 residues. Per germline, CDR1 LGHNA and CDR2 YNFKEQ. V was pared by 4 bases and J by 0 bases, with 10 bases between. Written as DNA, the CDR3 is TGTGCCAGCAGCCCACAGGAAAATAGCAATCAGCCCCAGCATTTT. Encoded protein: CASSPQENSNQPQHF.

The V and J genes are TRBV2 and TRBJ2-7; no firm D call. The CDR3 is made up of 14 amino acids. CDR1 is SNHLY and CDR2 is FYNNEI in the germline V gene. The V gene lost 3 bases and the J gene lost 6 bases, with 15 bases spanning the gap. The CDR3 region is CASSEGYRATEQYF. As DNA, the CDR3 is TGTGCCAGCAGTGAGGGCTATCGTGCTACCGAGCAGTACTTC. The full variable domain, with the rest looked up from reference TRBV2 and TRBJ2-7, is EPEVTQTPSHQVTQMGQEVILRCVPISNHLYFYWYRQILGQKVEFLVSFYNNEISEKSEIFDDQFSVERPDGSNFTLKIRSTKLEDSAMYFCASSEGYRATEQYFGPGTRLTVT.

The chain uses TRBV9 and TRBJ2-7; 8 nucleotides agree with TRBD1. Per the germline V gene, CDR1 is SGDLS and CDR2 is YYNGEE. V shed 4 bases, J shed 6 bases, and the junction held 9 bases outside the gene matches. The length of the CDR3 is 14 residues. The CDR3 bases are TGTGCCAGCAGCCAGACGACAGGGGAGTCCGAGCAGTACTTC. Amino acid sequence: CASSQTTGESEQYF. Drawing the rest from reference TRBV9 and TRBJ2-7, the complete variable domain is DSGVTQTPKHLITATGQRVTLRCSPRSGDLSVYWYQQSLDQGLQFLIQYYNGEERAKGNILERFSAQQFPDLHSELNLSSLELGDSALYFCASSQTTGESEQYFGPGTRLTVT.

The chain recombines TRBV4-2 with TRBJ2-7, with 9 nucleotides matching TRBD2. Germline V gene lookup returns CDR1 LGHNA and CDR2 YNFKEQ. This CDR3 is built from 16 residues. The ends lost 0 bases at V and 3 bases at J; junction bases unmatched: 6. The DNA of the CDR3 is TGTGCCAGCAGCCAAGATGGGGCTAGCGGGGTCTACGAGCAGTACTTC. It is translated as CASSQDGASGVYEQYF.

The V and J genes are TRBV2 and TRBJ2-5; 7 bases map to TRBD2. This CDR3 spans 14 amino acids. Germline loops: CDR1 SNHLY, CDR2 FYNNEI. J lost 1 base, V lost 7 bases, and 6 bases had no gene match. CDR3: CASTGGRVQETQYF. Written as DNA, the CDR3 is TGTGCCAGCACTGGAGGGAGGGTCCAAGAGACCCAGTACTTC.

The chain uses TRBV5-6 and TRBJ2-7; 7 positions match TRBD1. The junction had 8 bases not matched to a gene; V was cut back by 2 bases and J by 3 bases. The germline CDR1 and CDR2 sequences are SGHDT and YYEEEE. This CDR3 has 15 residues. The CDR3 is CASSFSGTALYEQYF. The CDR3 DNA reads TGTGCCAGCAGCTTCTCCGGGACAGCCCTCTACGAGCAGTACTTC.

The chain recombines TRBV2 with TRBJ2-1, with D perhaps TRBD2 (6 bases). Germline assignment: CDR1 SNHLY and CDR2 FYNNEI. The CDR3 sequence is 13 residues long. V was pared by 5 bases and J by 14 bases, with 19 bases between. The CDR3 DNA reads as TGTGCCAGCAGTCCCCTATCCAGGGAGGTTGAGTTCTTC. Translating gives CASSPLSREVEFF.

The gene calls are TRBV6-6 and TRBJ2-7; TRBD2 matches 7 bases. With V trimmed by 2 bases and J by 4 bases, 2 bases remained unmatched. The CDR3 is 13 residues long. From germline, CDR1 is MNHNY and CDR2 SVGAGI (reference sequence). CDR3: CASSYRGGYEQYF. CDR3 in DNA: TGTGCCAGCAGTTACAGGGGAGGGTACGAGCAGTACTTC.

The chain joins TRBV28 to TRBJ2-4, with 9 bases lining up with TRBD2. Per germline, CDR1 MDHEN and CDR2 SYDVKM. CDR3 length: 12 amino acids. After removal of 9 bases from V and 6 bases from J, the junction contained 3 bases not matched to a gene. For the CDR3, the DNA is TGTGCCAGTCGCGGGGGGGGAAACATTCAGTACTTC. It is translated as CASRGGGNIQYF.

The V call is TRBV9, the J call TRBJ2-2, with a tentative D call TRBD2 (6 bases). Germline CDR1 and CDR2: SGDLS and YYNGEE. Trimming took 0 bases from V and 7 from J, leaving 13 bases between them. This CDR3 spans 15 amino acids. CDR3 nucleotide sequence: TGTGCCAGCAGCGTAGCCCCCGCGGGGTTCGGGGAGCTGTTTTTT. It is translated as CASSVAPAGFGELFF.

This clone was seen only once. This rearrangement joins TRBV4-2 to TRBJ2-1; D unclear. This CDR3 comprises 16 residues. The germline V gene encodes CDR1 LGHNA and CDR2 YNFKEQ. V was pared by 0 bases and J by 6 bases, with 15 bases between. The CDR3 sequence: CASSQEGALPFNEQFF. In DNA, the CDR3 is TGTGCCAGCAGCCAAGAAGGAGCCCTCCCTTTCAATGAGCAGTTCTTC.

The J gene is TRBJ2-1, the V gene TRBV5-4; 9 bases match TRBD2. The CDR3 loop spans 20 amino acids. The germline V gene encodes CDR1 SGHNT and CDR2 YYREEE (reference sequence). Trimming at V came to 0 bases and at J to 4 bases, leaving 17 bases not matched to a gene. The CDR3 nucleotides are TGTGCCAGCAGCTTGGTGGGTTTCAACCGACTAGCGGAGCGATACAATGAGCAGTTCTTC. As protein: CASSLVGFNRLAERYNEQFF.

CDR3 amino acids: CASSKEAGGVPNYGYTF. Here the CDR3 DNA reads TGTGCCAGCAGCAAAGAGGCGGGGGGCGTTCCTAACTATGGCTACACCTTC. V gene TRBV21-1 combines with J gene TRBJ1-2. TRBV21-1 constitutes a pseudogene. This CDR3 spans 17 amino acids.

The chain is built from TRBV25-1 and TRBJ2-5, with D possibly TRBD2 on 6 matching bases. The CDR3 sequence is 14 residues long. Germline CDR1 and CDR2: MGHDK and SYGVNS. The V gene lost 4 bases and the J gene lost 3 bases, with 12 bases spanning the gap. CDR3 sequence (DNA): TGTGCCAGCAGTGCTGGGACTCCCGAAGAGACCCAGTACTTC. Amino acid sequence: CASSAGTPEETQYF.

This clone appeared once. The chain carries TRBV19 and TRBJ2-1; TRBD2 matches 13 bases. Looked up from germline, CDR1 is LNHDA and CDR2 is SQIVND (reference sequence). V lost 5 bases to trimming and J lost 9 bases; unmatched junction nucleotides: 16. CDR3 length: 18 amino acids. The CDR3 DNA sequence: TGTGCCAGTAGTTCAAGACTAGCGGGAGGCGGGCGGGCTGGTGAGCAGTTCTTC. This encodes CASSSRLAGGGRAGEQFF.